A single sample is the source of the 23 T cell receptor beta chains below, sequenced in a study of cytomegalovirus exposure and HLA in healthy donors. PCR primers comprised 60 Vbeta and 13 Jbeta primers. The repertoire was sequenced with immunoSEQ multiplex PCR; TCRdb's copy has only in-frame clones and lacks some. The sample yields approximately 240,000 clones, about 80% seen once. Sequenced sample: PBMCs. These receptors came from a woman between 40 and 55 years old in good health and CMV-seronegative.

The V call is TRBV19, the J call TRBJ1-5; no clear D gene. The CDR3 consists of 14 residues. Between the trimmed V and J ends, which lost 5 bases and 3 bases, there was a span of 11 bases. Germline V CDR1 and CDR2: LNHDA, SQIVND (reference sequence). CDR3 in amino acids: CASSRPGYNQPQHF. DNA for the CDR3: TGTGCCAGTAGTCGACCGGGTTACAATCAGCCCCAGCATTTT.

This chain joins TRBV7-2 and TRBJ2-5; a possible D gene is TRBD2 (6 bases). V was cut by 2 bases and J by 5 bases, with 15 bases left in between. Germline values: CDR1 SGHTA, CDR2 FQGNSA. This CDR3 has 15 residues. This chain's CDR3 is CASSLREELGETQYF. For the CDR3, the DNA is TGTGCCAGCAGCTTAAGGGAGGAGTTGGGGGAGACCCAGTACTTC.

The chain joins TRBV4-1 to TRBJ2-5, with D possibly being TRBD1 (6 bases). Trimming removed 2 bases at V and 5 bases at J, with 12 bases between. The CDR3 is 14 amino acids. Germline CDR1 is MGHRA and CDR2 is YSYEKL. The CDR3 protein is CASSQNVQGETQYF. The CDR3, as DNA: TGCGCCAGCAGCCAAAATGTGCAGGGGGAGACCCAGTACTTC.

This clone was recorded a few times. V usage is TRBV4-3 and J usage is TRBJ1-6; D is uncertain. V dropped 1 base and J dropped 0 bases, with 7 bases sitting between them. The germline gives CDR1 LGHNA, CDR2 YSLEER. The CDR3 length is 16 residues. The CDR3 loop is CASSQVEFSYNSPLHF. As DNA, the CDR3 is TGCGCCAGCAGCCAAGTAGAATTCTCCTATAATTCACCCCTCCACTTT.

This clone was counted between two and nine times. The genes are TRBV6-1 and TRBJ1-4; the match to TRBD1 covers 7 bases. The CDR3 covers 14 residues. CDR1 and CDR2 from the germline V gene are MNHNS and SASEGT. The V segment lost 7 bases and the J segment 0 bases; nucleotides outside the gene matches: 2. CDR3 bases: TGTGCCAGCACCGGGACAGCAACTAATGAAAAACTGTTTTTT. Protein product: CASTGTATNEKLFF.

For this clone: The conserved final phenylalanine or tryptophan is absent from the CDR3, which likely points to a read error. No DNA is shown, since the ends of the CDR3 on it are uncertain; the CDR3 is the one TCRdb lists. CDR3 loop: CATPRARL. The chain employs TRBV11-3 and TRBJ1-2; the DNA was not compared with TRBD1, the D call given in the table. Germline CDR1 SGHNT, CDR2 YENEEA. The CDR3 contains 8 residues when both ends are counted.

The chain combines TRBV10-2 with TRBJ2-7; 9 bases are a match to TRBD1. The V segment lost 8 bases and the J segment 6 bases; nucleotides outside the gene matches: 11. The CDR3 is made up of 14 amino acids. Germline lookup yields CDR1 WSHSY and CDR2 SAAADI. The CDR3 spells CASPIPDRGCEQYF. The CDR3 coding sequence is TGCGCCAGCCCGATCCCGGACAGGGGATGCGAGCAGTACTTC.

This sequence joins TRBV7-7 and TRBJ2-3; a weak D match, TRBD2 (6 bases). Germline V gives CDR1 SSHAT, CDR2 FNYEAQ (reference sequence). The CDR3 extends over 13 amino acids. The CDR3 DNA is TGTGCTGGCAGCCCGACTAGGTCAGATACGCAGTATTTT. Its translation is CAGSPTRSDTQYF.

This chain links TRBV4-3 with TRBJ1-2; no firm D call. The CDR3 consists of 15 residues. Per the germline V gene, CDR1 is LGHNA and CDR2 is YSLEER. V was cut by 1 base and J by 7 bases, with 16 bases left in between. As DNA, the CDR3 is TGCGCCAGCAGCCAAGGGGGTGGGGAGGTGGGTGGCTACACCTTC. Protein product: CASSQGGGEVGGYTF.

This chain links TRBV29-1 with TRBJ1-2; no clear D. Between the trimmed V and J ends, which lost 4 bases and 5 bases, there was a span of 11 bases. The CDR3 covers 12 residues. Germline-derived CDR1 and CDR2 are SQVTM and ANQGSEA. CDR3 DNA: TGCAGCGTTGGTACAGCGGCGTATGGCTACACCTTC. This encodes CSVGTAAYGYTF.

In DNA form, the CDR3 reads TGCGCCAGCTCCCCGGTTAACAAAAACATTCAGTACTTC. This encodes CASSPVNKNIQYF. The chain employs TRBV5-1 and TRBJ2-4; D unresolved. CDR3 size: 13 residues. The ends were cut back, 7 bases at V and 3 bases at J, with 11 bases in the middle. The germline V gene encodes CDR1 SGHRS and CDR2 YFSETQ. The complete variable domain, with remaining parts taken from reference TRBV5-1 and TRBJ2-4, reads KAGVTQTPRYLIKTRGQQVTLSCSPISGHRSVSWYQQTPGQGLQFLFEYFSETQRNKGNFPGRFSGRQFSNSRSEMNVSTLELGDSALYLCASSPVNKNIQYFGAGTRLSVL.

The CDR3 DNA follows: TGTGCCAGCAGGTATCCGTTTAGCAATCAGCCCCAGCATTTT. Its protein is CASRYPFSNQPQHF. The chain recombines TRBV28 with TRBJ1-5; D remains unclear. Trimming pared 6 bases from V and 0 bases from J, leaving 9 bases between. The CDR3 length is 14 residues. The V gene's germline CDR1 is MDHEN and CDR2 SYDVKM.

The gene calls are TRBV29-1 and TRBJ1-2; no reliable D call. The germline V and J ends were trimmed by 3 bases and 4 bases, with 21 bases remaining between them. The germline V gene encodes CDR1 SQVTM and CDR2 ANQGSEA. CDR3 length equals 16 residues. This chain's CDR3 is CSVDDETANGGYGYTF. Here the CDR3 DNA reads TGCAGCGTTGACGATGAAACTGCTAACGGTGGCTATGGCTACACCTTC.

The rearrangement uses TRBV27 and TRBJ1-5; 9 bases map to TRBD1. J was trimmed by 6 bases and V by 2 bases; bases with no gene match: 5. The germline gives CDR1 MNHEY, CDR2 SMNVEV (reference sequence). This CDR3 spans 15 amino acids. DNA for the CDR3: TGTGCCAGCAGTTTAGGGACAGGGTTCGCTCAGCCCCAGCATTTT. It yields the protein CASSLGTGFAQPQHF.

The chain joins TRBV7-9 to TRBJ2-7, with 8 bases that match TRBD2. CDR1 and CDR2 from the germline V gene are SEHNR and FQNEAQ (reference sequence). The V and J ends lost 2 bases and 1 base, in that order; junction bases with no gene match: 13. The CDR3 is made up of 18 amino acids. CDR3 nucleotides: TGTGCCAGCAGCTTACAGGGGCGCGGGACTAGAAGATCCTACGAGCAGTACTTC. As protein: CASSLQGRGTRRSYEQYF.

The V and J genes are TRBV7-9 and TRBJ2-3, with 8 bases that match TRBD2. V lost 5 bases to trimming and J lost 0 bases; unmatched junction nucleotides: 10. Germline V gene sequence: CDR1 SEHNR, CDR2 FQNEAQ (reference sequence). The CDR3 is 17 residues long. CDR3 sequence reads: CASSEGWTSPSTDTQYF. CDR3 nucleotide sequence: TGTGCCAGCAGCGAGGGGTGGACTAGCCCTAGCACAGATACGCAGTATTTT. Filled out from reference TRBV7-9 and TRBJ2-3, the complete variable domain reads DTGVSQNPRHKITKRGQNVTFRCDPISEHNRLYWYRQTLGQGPEFLTYFQNEAQLEKSRLLSDRFSAERPKGSFSTLEIQRTEQGDSAMYLCASSEGWTSPSTDTQYFGPGTRLTVL.

The chain employs TRBV15 and TRBJ1-1; a possible D gene is TRBD1 (5 bases). With 0 bases removed from V and 1 base from J, the gap between germline ends came to 9 bases. CDR3 size: 15 residues. CDR1 is LNHNV, CDR2 YYDKDF, per germline (reference sequence). DNA for the CDR3: TGTGCCACCAGCAGAGATAAGGGGCCGAACACTGAAGCTTTCTTT. It is translated as CATSRDKGPNTEAFF.

This chain connects TRBV10-3 to TRBJ1-1; TRBD1 aligns across 7 bases. Germline values: CDR1 ENHRY, CDR2 SYGVKD. V dropped 6 bases and J dropped 3; count of bases not matched to a gene: 13. The CDR3 has 16 amino acids. The CDR3, as DNA: TGTGCCATCAGCCTAGGACAGGTCGGAAGGGACACTGAAGCTTTCTTT. Its protein is CAISLGQVGRDTEAFF.

As DNA, the CDR3 is TGTGCCAGCAGCTTGTTACACAGCTCCTACGAGCAGTACTTC. Its protein product is CASSLLHSSYEQYF. The chain uses TRBV5-8 and TRBJ2-7; no firm D call. The CDR3 consists of 14 residues. Germline CDR1 SGHTS, CDR2 YDEGEE. With 1 base removed from V and 0 bases from J, the gap between germline ends came to 8 bases.

The chain links TRBV27 to TRBJ2-5; 7 bases map to TRBD2. Trimming took 3 bases from V and 3 from J; bases not matched to a gene: 7. The CDR3 has 15 residues. Per germline, CDR1 MNHEY and CDR2 SMNVEV (reference sequence). In DNA form, the CDR3 reads TGTGCCAGCAGTTTTGGCGACGGGAGGAAAGAGACCCAGTACTTC. Amino acids: CASSFGDGRKETQYF.

The chain employs TRBV7-9 and TRBJ2-5; 9 nucleotides agree with TRBD1. The J call may be incorrect, as the DNA end agrees better with TRBJ2-7. CDR3 length equals 18 residues. In germline, CDR1 is SEHNR, CDR2 FQNEAQ (reference sequence). The CDR3 is CASSLAGGQGRAGYEQYF. The DNA for the CDR3 is TGTGCCAGCAGCTTAGCTGGGGGACAGGGAAGGGCTGGGTACGAGCAGTACTTC.

The rearrangement joins TRBV30 to TRBJ2-6, with 7 bases identical to TRBD1. The V gene's germline CDR1 is GTSNPN and CDR2 SVGIG (reference sequence). V shed 6 bases and J 4 bases; nucleotides not matched to a gene: 3. This CDR3 spans 13 amino acids. CDR3 nucleotides: TGTGCCTGCACAGGGGCAGGGGCCAACGTCCTGACTTTC. It codes for CACTGAGANVLTF.

The sample holds one count of this clone. V gene TRBV27 combines with J gene TRBJ1-5; D ambiguous. The CDR3 totals 14 residues. The germline V gene encodes CDR1 MNHEY and CDR2 SMNVEV (reference sequence). V was shortened by 5 bases and J by 5 bases, with 13 bases between the two germline ends. CDR3 sequence reads: CASSPLGGYQPQHF. The CDR3 coding sequence is TGTGCCAGCAGTCCTTTGGGAGGGTATCAGCCCCAGCATTTT.